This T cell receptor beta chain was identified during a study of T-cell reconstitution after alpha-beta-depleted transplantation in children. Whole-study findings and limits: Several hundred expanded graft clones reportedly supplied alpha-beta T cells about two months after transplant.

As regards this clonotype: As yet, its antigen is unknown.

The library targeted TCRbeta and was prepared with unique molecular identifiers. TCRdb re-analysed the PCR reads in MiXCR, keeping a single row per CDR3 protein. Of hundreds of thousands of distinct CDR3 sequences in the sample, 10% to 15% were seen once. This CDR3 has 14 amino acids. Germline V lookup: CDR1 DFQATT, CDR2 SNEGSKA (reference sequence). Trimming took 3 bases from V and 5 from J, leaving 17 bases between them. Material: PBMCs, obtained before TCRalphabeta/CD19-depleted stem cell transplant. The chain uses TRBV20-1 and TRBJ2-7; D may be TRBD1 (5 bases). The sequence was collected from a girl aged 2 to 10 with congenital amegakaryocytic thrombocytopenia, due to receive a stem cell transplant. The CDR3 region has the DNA TGCAGTGCTAGTTTTCCGGCAGGGAACCACGAGCAGTACTTC. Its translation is CSASFPAGNHEQYF.